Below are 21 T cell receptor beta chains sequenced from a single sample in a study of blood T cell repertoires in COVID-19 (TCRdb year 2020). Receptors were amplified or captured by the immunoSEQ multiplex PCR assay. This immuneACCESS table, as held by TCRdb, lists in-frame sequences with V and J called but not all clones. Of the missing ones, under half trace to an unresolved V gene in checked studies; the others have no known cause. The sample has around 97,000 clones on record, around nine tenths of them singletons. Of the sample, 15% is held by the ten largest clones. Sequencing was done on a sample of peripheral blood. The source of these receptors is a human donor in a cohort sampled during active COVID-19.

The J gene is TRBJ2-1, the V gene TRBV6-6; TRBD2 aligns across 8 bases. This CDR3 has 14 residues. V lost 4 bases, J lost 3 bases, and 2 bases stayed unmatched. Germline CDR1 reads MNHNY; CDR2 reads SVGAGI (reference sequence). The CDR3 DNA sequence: TGTGCCAGCAGTTCGGGACTAGACTACAATGAGCAGTTCTTC. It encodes CASSSGLDYNEQFF.

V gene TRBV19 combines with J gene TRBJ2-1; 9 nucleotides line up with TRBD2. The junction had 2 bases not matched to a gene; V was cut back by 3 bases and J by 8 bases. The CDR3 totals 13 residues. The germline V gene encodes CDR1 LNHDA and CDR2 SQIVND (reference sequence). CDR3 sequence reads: CASSIAGGYEQFF. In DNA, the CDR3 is TGTGCCAGTAGTATTGCGGGGGGGTATGAGCAGTTCTTC.

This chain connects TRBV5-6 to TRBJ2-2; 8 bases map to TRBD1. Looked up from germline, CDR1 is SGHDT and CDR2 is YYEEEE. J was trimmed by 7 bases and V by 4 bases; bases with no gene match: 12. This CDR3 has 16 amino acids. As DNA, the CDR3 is TGTGCCAGCAGCCCCGCGGGAACAGGGGGAGGCGGGGAGCTGTTTTTT. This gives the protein CASSPAGTGGGGELFF.

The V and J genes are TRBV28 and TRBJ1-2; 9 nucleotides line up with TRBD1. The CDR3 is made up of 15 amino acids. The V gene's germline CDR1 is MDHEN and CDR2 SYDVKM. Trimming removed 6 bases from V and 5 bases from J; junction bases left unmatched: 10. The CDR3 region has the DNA TGTGCCAGCAGCCCCGCGGGACAGGGAAGTTATGGCTACACCTTC. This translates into CASSPAGQGSYGYTF.

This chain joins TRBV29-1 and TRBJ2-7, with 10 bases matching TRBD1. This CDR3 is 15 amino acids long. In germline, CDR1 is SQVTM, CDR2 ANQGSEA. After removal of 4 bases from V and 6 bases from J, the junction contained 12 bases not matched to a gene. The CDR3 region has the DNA TGCAGCGTTGGAGTACCGGGACAGGGGACGGGCGAGCAGTACTTC. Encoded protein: CSVGVPGQGTGEQYF.

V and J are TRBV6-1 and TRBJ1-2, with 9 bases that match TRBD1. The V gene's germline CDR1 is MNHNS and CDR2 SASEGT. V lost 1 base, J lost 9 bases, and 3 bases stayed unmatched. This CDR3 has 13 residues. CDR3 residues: CASSEGQGVSYTF. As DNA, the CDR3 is TGTGCCAGCAGTGAAGGACAGGGGGTTAGCTACACCTTC.

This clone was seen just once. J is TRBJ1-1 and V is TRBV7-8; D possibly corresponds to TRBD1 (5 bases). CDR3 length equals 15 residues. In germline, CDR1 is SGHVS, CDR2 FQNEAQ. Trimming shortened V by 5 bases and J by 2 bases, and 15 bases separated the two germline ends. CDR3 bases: TGTGCCAGCAGCCTCCTAGGGGCAGCCAACACTGAAGCTTTCTTT. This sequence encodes CASSLLGAANTEAFF.

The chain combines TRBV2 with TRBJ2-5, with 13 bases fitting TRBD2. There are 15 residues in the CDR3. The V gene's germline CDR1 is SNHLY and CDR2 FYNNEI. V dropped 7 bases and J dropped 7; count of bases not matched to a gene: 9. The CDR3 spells CASIRTSGSLGTQYF. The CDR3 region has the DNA TGTGCCAGCATCCGGACTAGCGGGAGTCTGGGGACCCAGTACTTC.

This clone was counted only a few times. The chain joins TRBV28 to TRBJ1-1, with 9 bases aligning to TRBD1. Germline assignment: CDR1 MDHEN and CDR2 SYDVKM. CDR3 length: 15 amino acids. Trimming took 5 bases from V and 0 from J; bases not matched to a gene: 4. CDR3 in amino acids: CASSPGQGLNTEAFF. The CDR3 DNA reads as TGTGCCAGCAGTCCCGGACAGGGGCTGAACACTGAAGCTTTCTTT. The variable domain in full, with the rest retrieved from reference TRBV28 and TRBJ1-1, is DVKVTQSSRYLVKRTGEKVFLECVQDMDHENMFWYRQDPGLGLRLIYFSYDVKMKEKGDIPEGYSVSREKKERFSLILESASTNQTSMYLCASSPGQGLNTEAFFGQGTRLTVV.

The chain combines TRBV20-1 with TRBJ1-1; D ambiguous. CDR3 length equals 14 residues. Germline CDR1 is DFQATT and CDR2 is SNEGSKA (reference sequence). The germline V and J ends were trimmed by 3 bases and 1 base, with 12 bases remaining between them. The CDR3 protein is CSASSVTRNTEAFF. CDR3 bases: TGCAGTGCTAGTTCGGTGACAAGGAACACTGAAGCTTTCTTT.

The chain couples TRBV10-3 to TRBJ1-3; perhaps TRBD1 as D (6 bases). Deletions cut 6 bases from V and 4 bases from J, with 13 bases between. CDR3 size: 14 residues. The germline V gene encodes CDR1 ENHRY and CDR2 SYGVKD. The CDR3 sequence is CAIRGDTLGNTIYF. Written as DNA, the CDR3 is TGTGCCATCAGGGGGGACACATTGGGAAACACCATATATTTT.

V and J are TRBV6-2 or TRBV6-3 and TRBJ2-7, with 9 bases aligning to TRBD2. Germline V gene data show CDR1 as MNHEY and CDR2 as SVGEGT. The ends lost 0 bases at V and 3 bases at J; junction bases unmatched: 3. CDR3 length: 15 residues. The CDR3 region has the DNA TGTGCCAGCAGTTACTCAGGACTAGCGAACTACGAGCAGTACTTC. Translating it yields CASSYSGLANYEQYF.

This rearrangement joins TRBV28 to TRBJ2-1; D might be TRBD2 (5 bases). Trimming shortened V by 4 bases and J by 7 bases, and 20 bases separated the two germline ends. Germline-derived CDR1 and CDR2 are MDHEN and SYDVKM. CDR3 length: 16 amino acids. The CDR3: CASSSPRFGVVNEQFF. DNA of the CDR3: TGTGCCAGCAGTTCCCCTAGGTTCGGGGTGGTTAATGAGCAGTTCTTC.

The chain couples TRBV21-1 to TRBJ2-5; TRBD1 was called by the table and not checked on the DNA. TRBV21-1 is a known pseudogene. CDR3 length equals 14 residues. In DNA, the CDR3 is TGTGCCAGCAGCAAGAGTGGGCCCCGGGAGACCCAGTACTTC. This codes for CASSKSGPRETQYF.

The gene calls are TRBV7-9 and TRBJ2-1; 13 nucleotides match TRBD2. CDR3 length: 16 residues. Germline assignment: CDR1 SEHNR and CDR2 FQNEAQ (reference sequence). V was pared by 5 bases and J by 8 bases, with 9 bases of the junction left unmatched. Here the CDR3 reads CASSQPGTSGTHEQFF. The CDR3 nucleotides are TGTGCCAGCAGCCAACCCGGGACTAGCGGGACCCATGAGCAGTTCTTC.

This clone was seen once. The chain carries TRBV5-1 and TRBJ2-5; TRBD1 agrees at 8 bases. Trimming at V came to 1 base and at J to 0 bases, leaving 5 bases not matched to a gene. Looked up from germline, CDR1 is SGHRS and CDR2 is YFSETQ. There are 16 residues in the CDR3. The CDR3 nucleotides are TGCGCCAGCAGCTTGCCATCACAGGGGGACCAAGAGACCCAGTACTTC. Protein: CASSLPSQGDQETQYF.

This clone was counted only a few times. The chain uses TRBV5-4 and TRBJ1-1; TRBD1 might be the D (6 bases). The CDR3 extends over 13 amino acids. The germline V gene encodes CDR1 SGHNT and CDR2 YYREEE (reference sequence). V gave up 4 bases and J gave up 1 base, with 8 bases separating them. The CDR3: CASSGDTNTEAFF. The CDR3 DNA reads TGTGCCAGCAGCGGGGACACGAACACTGAAGCTTTCTTT.

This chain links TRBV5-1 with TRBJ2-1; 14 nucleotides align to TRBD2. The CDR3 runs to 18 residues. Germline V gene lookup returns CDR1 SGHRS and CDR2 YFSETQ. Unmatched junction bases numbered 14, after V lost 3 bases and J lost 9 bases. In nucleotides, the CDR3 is TGCGCCAGCAGCTCCCTGACGGGACTAGCGGGGGCTGCTAGTGAGCAGTTCTTC. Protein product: CASSSLTGLAGAASEQFF.

DNA for the CDR3: TGTGCCAGCATATTAGCGGGGATAACCTACGAGCAGTACTTC. It encodes CASILAGITYEQYF. The chain is built from TRBV6-5 and TRBJ2-7; 8 nucleotides agree with TRBD2. This CDR3 contains 14 residues. V lost 7 bases to trimming and J lost 2 bases; unmatched junction nucleotides: 7. Per the germline V gene, CDR1 is MNHEY and CDR2 is SVGAGI.

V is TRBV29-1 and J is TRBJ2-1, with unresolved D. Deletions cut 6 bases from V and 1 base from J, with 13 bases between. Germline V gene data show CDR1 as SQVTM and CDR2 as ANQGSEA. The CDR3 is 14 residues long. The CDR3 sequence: CSVRITESYNEQFF. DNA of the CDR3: TGCAGCGTCCGAATTACTGAGTCCTACAATGAGCAGTTCTTC.

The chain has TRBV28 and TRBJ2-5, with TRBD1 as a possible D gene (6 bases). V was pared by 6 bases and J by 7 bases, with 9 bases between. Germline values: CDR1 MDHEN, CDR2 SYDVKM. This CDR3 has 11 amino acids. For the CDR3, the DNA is TGTGCCAGCAGGATACAGGGGACCCAGTACTTC. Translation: CASRIQGTQYF.